This entry concerns a single T cell receptor (beta chain). This receptor's antigen is unknown. The input lacks base qualities; no much larger clone sits a single base away. Peripheral blood CD8+ and CD4+ T cells from healthy donors, Susac syndrome patients and multiple sclerosis patients were profiled using high-throughput TCR beta sequencing. Susac syndrome patients met recently defined diagnostic criteria for definite or probable disease. CD8+ TEMRA cells were enriched by FACS, while bulk CD8+ and CD4+ T cells were purified by magnetic negative isolation. Blood was drawn into EDTA tubes, processed within 24 hours, and PBMCs were isolated by density gradient centrifugation. PBMCs intended for TCR sequencing were frozen in liquid nitrogen and were later thawed in a 37 degrees C water bath. Purity of sorted or isolated CD4+, CD8+ and CD8+ TEMRA cells was at least 90%. The data derive from a study of CD8 T cells in Susac syndrome (dated by TCRdb to between 2018 and 2021). With respect to the entire study: Of the Susac syndrome patients who were sequenced, roughly eight were in clinical remission while roughly six had clinically active disease. The study used repertoire sequencing to test whether antigen drove CD8+ T cell activation and differentiation in Susac syndrome. At the time of blood withdrawal, Susac syndrome patients were either therapy-naive, taking corticosteroids (with some also receiving IVIg), or on IVIg alone.

Results and caveats for the whole study, not just this receptor: The number of individuals in the TCR sequencing and HLA analysis was acknowledged as relatively small. No clonal expansion was detected in the CD4+ T cell repertoire of Susac syndrome patients.

RNA was extracted with the RNeasy kit and about 0.5 to 1 ug was reverse transcribed using random hexamers. The immunoSEQ multiplex PCR assay, covering 54 Vbeta and 13 Jbeta segments, was used to amplify TCR beta CDR3 regions. To correct PCR amplification bias, a synthetic template baseline was used for both primer optimization and computational correction. The published analysis was carried out like this. Reads were annotated to V, D and J genes per IMGT and analyzed with immunoSEQ Analyzer, keeping only productive sequences. Clonality was computed as one minus Shannon entropy normalized by log2 of the number of productive unique sequences. Public and private clones were assessed among the 100 most prevalent clones of each patient and control. Susac-specific clones were defined as absent from healthy and MS cohorts, about 1,000 published viral clones and other ImmuneACCESS disease sequences. TCRdb redid the processing of the public reads, applying fastp at Q25 and MiXCR, and retained in-frame beta chains. One record per CDR3 amino acid sequence lists the most common genes and DNA. For this entry, the V and J calls and clone size follow TCRdb and not the study's own pipeline. A total of 170,000 or so distinct CDR3 sequences appear in this sample, around 94% of them only once. Of the sample, 0.099% is held by the ten largest clones.

CDR1 is given as DFQATT and CDR2 as SNEGSKA, both from the germline V gene (reference sequence). The CDR3 sequence holds 13 residues, the cysteine and phenylalanine included. Solely the CDR3 DNA is kept, with 39 bases framed from the first base. The junction shows trimming of 6 bases on V and 1 base on J, plus 11 bases between the germline ends. The sequenced material came from CD4+ T cells from PBMCs. This chain is built from TRBV20-1 and TRBJ2-3, with a weak D call of TRBD2 (6 bases match). This clonotype was sampled from a human donor with Susac syndrome. The DNA sequence is given as TGCAGTGCGACTTCGGGGGGCACAGATACGCAGTATTTT. This is translated as CSATSGGTDTQYF.